This T cell receptor (beta chain) appears in the sequencing data of a study of vaccination effects on CD4 cells after COVID-19. The study, taken as a whole, reports: By a late point after vaccination, infection- and vaccine-induced clones had shrunk markedly through clonal contraction.

TCRdb's table, derived via immunoSEQ multiplex PCR, lists solely in-frame clones and lacks some. The sample has roughly 52,000 clones, more than 60% seen once; the top ten hold around 18%. A word on this clone: The target antigen is unknown.

The CDR3 covers 19 residues. Germline CDR1 and CDR2: KGHDR and SFDVKD. After removal of 2 bases from V and 8 bases from J, the junction contained 16 bases not matched to a gene. Sequencing followed a ViraFEST assay step that expanded antigen-specific CD4+ T cells with viral peptide pools. The culture ran for 10 days, and then CD4+ T cells were isolated. Vaccine recipients lacked prior SARS-CoV-2 infection and had negative nucleocapsid antibodies. This sequence was found in a human donor who received a COVID-19 vaccine. The chain couples TRBV24-1 to TRBJ2-3, with 12 positions matching TRBD2. This specimen was CD4+ T cells from PBMCs cultured with SARS-CoV-2 spike peptides, taken before COVID-19 vaccination. CDR3 in amino acids: CATSDSFGGLAGDVSTQYF. The CDR3 nucleotides read TGTGCCACCAGTGATTCCTTTGGGGGACTAGCGGGCGACGTATCTACGCAGTATTTT.